This T cell receptor (beta chain) was captured in a study of T cell clonotyping in hematopoietic cell transplantation. The study, taken as a whole, reports: Without cell sorting, CD4 versus CD8 contributions remain unresolved. At the given depth, recipient repertoires were over 97% de novo clonotypes.

Comment on this clone: The antigen is unknown.

The data were produced by immunoSEQ multiplex PCR, yet TCRdb's version contains in-frame clones alone and is incomplete. The sample lists 13,000 or so clones, approximately 90% seen once, with approximately 1.1% in the top ten. The source material was peripheral blood mononuclear cells. The sequence derives from a man under 40 in good health. Some clones in this sample may be carry-over from other donors' samples.

The CDR3 spells CASSDQRQGGNSPLHF. DNA of the CDR3: TGTGCCAGCAGTGACCAACGACAGGGTGGCAATTCACCCCTCCACTTT. The chain uses TRBV6-1 and TRBJ1-6, with 7 nucleotides matching TRBD1. The CDR3 runs to 16 residues. CDR1 is MNHNS, CDR2 SASEGT, per germline. With V trimmed by 3 bases and J by 7 bases, 9 bases remained unmatched.